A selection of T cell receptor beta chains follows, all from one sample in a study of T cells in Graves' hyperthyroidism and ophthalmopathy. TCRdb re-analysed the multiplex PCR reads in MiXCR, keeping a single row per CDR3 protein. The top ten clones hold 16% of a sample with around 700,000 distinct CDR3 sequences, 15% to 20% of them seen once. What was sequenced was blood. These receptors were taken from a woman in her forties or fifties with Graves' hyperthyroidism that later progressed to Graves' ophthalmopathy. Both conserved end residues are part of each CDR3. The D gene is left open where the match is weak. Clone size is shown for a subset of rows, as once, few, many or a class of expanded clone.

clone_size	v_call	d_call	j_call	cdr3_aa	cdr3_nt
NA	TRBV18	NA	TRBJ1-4	CASSRAQAPNEKLFF	TGTGCCAGCTCACGCGCACAGGCGCCTAATGAAAAACTGTTTTTT
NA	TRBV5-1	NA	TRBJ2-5	CASRMTGQETQYF	TGCGCCAGCAGGATGACAGGTCAAGAGACCCAGTACTTC
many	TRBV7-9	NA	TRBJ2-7	CASSPGQGYDEQYF	TGTGCCAGCAGCCCCGGGCAGGGTTACGACGAGCAGTACTTC
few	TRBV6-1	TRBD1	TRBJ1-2	CASALTPGQGGYTF	TGTGCCAGCGCCCTAACGCCGGGACAGGGGGGCTACACCTTC
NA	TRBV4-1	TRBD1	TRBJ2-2	CTSSQERVGQGLAGELFF	TGCACCAGCAGCCAAGAACGGGTGGGACAGGGGTTAGCCGGGGAGCTGTTTTTT
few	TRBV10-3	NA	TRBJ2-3	CATALRGAADTQYF	TGTGCCACCGCTTTAAGGGGGGCCGCAGATACGCAGTATTTT
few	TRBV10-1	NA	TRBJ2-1	CASSDPGAFDEQFF	TGCGCCAGCAGTGACCCGGGGGCTTTCGATGAGCAGTTCTTC
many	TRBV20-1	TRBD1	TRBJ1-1	CSARDDPGGTEAFF	TGCAGTGCTAGAGATGACCCAGGGGGTACTGAAGCTTTCTTT
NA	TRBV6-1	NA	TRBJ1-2	CASSEAGCGYGYTF	TGTGCCAGCAGTGAAGCAGGGTGCGGCTATGGCTACACCTTC
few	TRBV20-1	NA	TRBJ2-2	CSARETRVNTGELFF	TGCAGTGCTAGAGAGACCAGGGTGAACACCGGGGAGCTGTTTTTT
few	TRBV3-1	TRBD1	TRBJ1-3	CASSPRLTGGSGNTIYF	TGTGCCAGCAGCCCAAGATTAACAGGGGGCTCTGGAAACACCATATATTTT
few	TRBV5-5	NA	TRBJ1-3	CASRPAYSGNTIYF	TGTGCCAGCAGACCCGCCTACTCTGGAAACACCATATATTTT
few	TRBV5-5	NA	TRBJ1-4	CASSLVPGEEKLFF	TGTGCCAGCAGCTTGGTGCCAGGGGAGGAAAAACTGTTTTTT
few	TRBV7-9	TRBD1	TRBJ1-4	CASSSTGENEKLFF	TGTGCCAGCAGCTCGACAGGGGAGAATGAAAAACTGTTTTTT
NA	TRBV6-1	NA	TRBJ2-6	CASSEAGGLNSGANVLTF	TGTGCCAGCAGTGAAGCGGGGGGTCTCAACTCTGGGGCCAACGTCCTGACTTTC
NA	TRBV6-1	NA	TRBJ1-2	CASSENAGLYGGYTF	TGTGCCAGCAGTGAGAATGCAGGGCTTTATGGAGGCTACACCTTC